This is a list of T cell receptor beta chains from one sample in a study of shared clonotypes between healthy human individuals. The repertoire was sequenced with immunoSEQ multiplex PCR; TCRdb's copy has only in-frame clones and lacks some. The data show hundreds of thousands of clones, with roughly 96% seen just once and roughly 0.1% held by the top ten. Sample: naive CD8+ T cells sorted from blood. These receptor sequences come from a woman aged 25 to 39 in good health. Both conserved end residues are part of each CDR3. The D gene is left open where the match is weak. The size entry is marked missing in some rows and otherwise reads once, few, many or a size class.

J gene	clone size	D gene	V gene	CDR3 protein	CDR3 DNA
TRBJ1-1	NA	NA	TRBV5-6	CASSSGLGNTEAFF	TGTGCCAGCAGCTCAGGGCTGGGGAACACTGAAGCTTTCTTT
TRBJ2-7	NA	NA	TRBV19	CASSISRVKYEQYF	TGTGCCAGTAGTATAAGTAGGGTGAAGTACGAGCAGTACTTC
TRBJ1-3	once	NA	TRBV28	CASDAQGSPGNTIYF	TGTGCCAGCGATGCCCAGGGATCGCCTGGAAACACCATATATTTT
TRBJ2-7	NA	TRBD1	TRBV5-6	CASSFGTGVSYEQYF	TGTGCCAGCAGTTTTGGGACAGGGGTATCCTACGAGCAGTACTTC
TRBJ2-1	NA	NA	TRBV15	CATSRDRASNEQFF	TGTGCCACCAGCAGAGATCGGGCGAGCAATGAGCAGTTCTTC
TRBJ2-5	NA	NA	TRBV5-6	CASSLTGTETQYF	TGTGCCAGCAGCTTGACAGGAACGGAGACCCAGTACTTC
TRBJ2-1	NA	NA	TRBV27	CASSLIVNPYNEQFF	TGTGCCAGCAGTTTAATAGTGAACCCCTACAATGAGCAGTTCTTC
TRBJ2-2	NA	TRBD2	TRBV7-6	CASSFRAGGPGETGELFF	TGTGCCAGCAGCTTCAGAGCGGGAGGGCCGGGTGAGACCGGGGAGCTGTTTTTT
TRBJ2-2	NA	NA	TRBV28	CASSTWTRELFF	TGTGCCAGCAGTACCTGGACAAGGGAGCTGTTTTTT
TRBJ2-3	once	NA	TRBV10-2	CASSEDTQYF	TGCGCCAGCAGTGAGGATACGCAGTATTTT
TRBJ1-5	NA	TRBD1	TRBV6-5	CASSWGQGSQPQHF	TGTGCCAGCAGTTGGGGACAGGGCAGTCAGCCCCAGCATTTT
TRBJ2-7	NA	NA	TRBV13	CASNQLDNEQYF	TGTGCCAGCAACCAACTTGACAACGAGCAGTACTTC
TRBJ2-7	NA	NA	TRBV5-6	CASSLGASPYEQYF	TGTGCCAGCAGCTTGGGTGCTAGCCCCTACGAGCAGTACTTC
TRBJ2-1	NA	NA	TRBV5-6	CASSLSLQMSFNLYNEQFF	TGTGCCAGCAGCTTGAGTTTACAAATGAGCTTCAATTTGTACAATGAGCAGTTCTTC
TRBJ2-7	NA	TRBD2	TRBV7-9	CASSLGGGGTPRNYEQYF	TGTGCCAGCAGCTTAGGCGGCGGGGGGACACCAAGAAACTACGAGCAGTACTTC
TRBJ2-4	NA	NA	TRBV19	CASSIVGPGVLVKNIQYF	TGTGCCAGTAGTATAGTTGGACCAGGAGTTTTAGTCAAAAACATTCAGTACTTC
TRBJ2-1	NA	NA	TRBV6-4	CASSATGHSYNEQFF	TGTGCCAGCAGTGCCACAGGACACTCCTACAATGAGCAGTTCTTC
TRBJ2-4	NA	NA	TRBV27	CASSPTHKNIQYF	TGTGCCAGCAGCCCAACCCACAAAAACATTCAGTACTTC
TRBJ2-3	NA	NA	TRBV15	CATSSPPAGGSRTQYF	TGTGCCACCAGCAGCCCCCCAGCTGGCGGATCACGTACGCAGTATTTT
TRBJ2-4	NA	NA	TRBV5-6	CASSLGLAKNIQYF	TGTGCCAGCAGCTTGGGACTAGCCAAAAACATTCAGTACTTC
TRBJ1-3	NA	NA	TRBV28	CATRPFNLNTIYF	TGTGCCACCCGCCCTTTTAATCTGAACACCATATATTTT
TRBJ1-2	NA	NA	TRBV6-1	CASSEWDGPYNYGYTF	TGTGCCAGCAGTGAATGGGACGGACCCTATAACTATGGCTACACCTTC
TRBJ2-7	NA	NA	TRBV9	CASSVEDSYEQYF	TGTGCCAGCAGCGTAGAGGACTCCTACGAGCAGTACTTC
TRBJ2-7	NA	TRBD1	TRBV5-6	CASRSTGGREQYF	TGTGCCAGCAGGAGCACAGGGGGACGCGAGCAGTACTTC
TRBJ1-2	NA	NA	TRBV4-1	CASSQDRPDSGYTF	TGCGCCAGCAGCCAAGATCGTCCTGACAGCGGCTACACCTTC
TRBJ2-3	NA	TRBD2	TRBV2	CASTDWTSRTDTQYF	TGTGCCAGCACAGACTGGACTAGCCGCACAGATACGCAGTATTTT
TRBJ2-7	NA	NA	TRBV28	CASSTIRGQVYEQYF	TGTGCCAGCAGTACGATCAGGGGCCAGGTCTACGAGCAGTACTTC
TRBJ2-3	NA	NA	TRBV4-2	CASSQVQGSTDTQYF	TGTGCCAGCAGCCAAGTGCAGGGGAGCACAGATACGCAGTATTTT